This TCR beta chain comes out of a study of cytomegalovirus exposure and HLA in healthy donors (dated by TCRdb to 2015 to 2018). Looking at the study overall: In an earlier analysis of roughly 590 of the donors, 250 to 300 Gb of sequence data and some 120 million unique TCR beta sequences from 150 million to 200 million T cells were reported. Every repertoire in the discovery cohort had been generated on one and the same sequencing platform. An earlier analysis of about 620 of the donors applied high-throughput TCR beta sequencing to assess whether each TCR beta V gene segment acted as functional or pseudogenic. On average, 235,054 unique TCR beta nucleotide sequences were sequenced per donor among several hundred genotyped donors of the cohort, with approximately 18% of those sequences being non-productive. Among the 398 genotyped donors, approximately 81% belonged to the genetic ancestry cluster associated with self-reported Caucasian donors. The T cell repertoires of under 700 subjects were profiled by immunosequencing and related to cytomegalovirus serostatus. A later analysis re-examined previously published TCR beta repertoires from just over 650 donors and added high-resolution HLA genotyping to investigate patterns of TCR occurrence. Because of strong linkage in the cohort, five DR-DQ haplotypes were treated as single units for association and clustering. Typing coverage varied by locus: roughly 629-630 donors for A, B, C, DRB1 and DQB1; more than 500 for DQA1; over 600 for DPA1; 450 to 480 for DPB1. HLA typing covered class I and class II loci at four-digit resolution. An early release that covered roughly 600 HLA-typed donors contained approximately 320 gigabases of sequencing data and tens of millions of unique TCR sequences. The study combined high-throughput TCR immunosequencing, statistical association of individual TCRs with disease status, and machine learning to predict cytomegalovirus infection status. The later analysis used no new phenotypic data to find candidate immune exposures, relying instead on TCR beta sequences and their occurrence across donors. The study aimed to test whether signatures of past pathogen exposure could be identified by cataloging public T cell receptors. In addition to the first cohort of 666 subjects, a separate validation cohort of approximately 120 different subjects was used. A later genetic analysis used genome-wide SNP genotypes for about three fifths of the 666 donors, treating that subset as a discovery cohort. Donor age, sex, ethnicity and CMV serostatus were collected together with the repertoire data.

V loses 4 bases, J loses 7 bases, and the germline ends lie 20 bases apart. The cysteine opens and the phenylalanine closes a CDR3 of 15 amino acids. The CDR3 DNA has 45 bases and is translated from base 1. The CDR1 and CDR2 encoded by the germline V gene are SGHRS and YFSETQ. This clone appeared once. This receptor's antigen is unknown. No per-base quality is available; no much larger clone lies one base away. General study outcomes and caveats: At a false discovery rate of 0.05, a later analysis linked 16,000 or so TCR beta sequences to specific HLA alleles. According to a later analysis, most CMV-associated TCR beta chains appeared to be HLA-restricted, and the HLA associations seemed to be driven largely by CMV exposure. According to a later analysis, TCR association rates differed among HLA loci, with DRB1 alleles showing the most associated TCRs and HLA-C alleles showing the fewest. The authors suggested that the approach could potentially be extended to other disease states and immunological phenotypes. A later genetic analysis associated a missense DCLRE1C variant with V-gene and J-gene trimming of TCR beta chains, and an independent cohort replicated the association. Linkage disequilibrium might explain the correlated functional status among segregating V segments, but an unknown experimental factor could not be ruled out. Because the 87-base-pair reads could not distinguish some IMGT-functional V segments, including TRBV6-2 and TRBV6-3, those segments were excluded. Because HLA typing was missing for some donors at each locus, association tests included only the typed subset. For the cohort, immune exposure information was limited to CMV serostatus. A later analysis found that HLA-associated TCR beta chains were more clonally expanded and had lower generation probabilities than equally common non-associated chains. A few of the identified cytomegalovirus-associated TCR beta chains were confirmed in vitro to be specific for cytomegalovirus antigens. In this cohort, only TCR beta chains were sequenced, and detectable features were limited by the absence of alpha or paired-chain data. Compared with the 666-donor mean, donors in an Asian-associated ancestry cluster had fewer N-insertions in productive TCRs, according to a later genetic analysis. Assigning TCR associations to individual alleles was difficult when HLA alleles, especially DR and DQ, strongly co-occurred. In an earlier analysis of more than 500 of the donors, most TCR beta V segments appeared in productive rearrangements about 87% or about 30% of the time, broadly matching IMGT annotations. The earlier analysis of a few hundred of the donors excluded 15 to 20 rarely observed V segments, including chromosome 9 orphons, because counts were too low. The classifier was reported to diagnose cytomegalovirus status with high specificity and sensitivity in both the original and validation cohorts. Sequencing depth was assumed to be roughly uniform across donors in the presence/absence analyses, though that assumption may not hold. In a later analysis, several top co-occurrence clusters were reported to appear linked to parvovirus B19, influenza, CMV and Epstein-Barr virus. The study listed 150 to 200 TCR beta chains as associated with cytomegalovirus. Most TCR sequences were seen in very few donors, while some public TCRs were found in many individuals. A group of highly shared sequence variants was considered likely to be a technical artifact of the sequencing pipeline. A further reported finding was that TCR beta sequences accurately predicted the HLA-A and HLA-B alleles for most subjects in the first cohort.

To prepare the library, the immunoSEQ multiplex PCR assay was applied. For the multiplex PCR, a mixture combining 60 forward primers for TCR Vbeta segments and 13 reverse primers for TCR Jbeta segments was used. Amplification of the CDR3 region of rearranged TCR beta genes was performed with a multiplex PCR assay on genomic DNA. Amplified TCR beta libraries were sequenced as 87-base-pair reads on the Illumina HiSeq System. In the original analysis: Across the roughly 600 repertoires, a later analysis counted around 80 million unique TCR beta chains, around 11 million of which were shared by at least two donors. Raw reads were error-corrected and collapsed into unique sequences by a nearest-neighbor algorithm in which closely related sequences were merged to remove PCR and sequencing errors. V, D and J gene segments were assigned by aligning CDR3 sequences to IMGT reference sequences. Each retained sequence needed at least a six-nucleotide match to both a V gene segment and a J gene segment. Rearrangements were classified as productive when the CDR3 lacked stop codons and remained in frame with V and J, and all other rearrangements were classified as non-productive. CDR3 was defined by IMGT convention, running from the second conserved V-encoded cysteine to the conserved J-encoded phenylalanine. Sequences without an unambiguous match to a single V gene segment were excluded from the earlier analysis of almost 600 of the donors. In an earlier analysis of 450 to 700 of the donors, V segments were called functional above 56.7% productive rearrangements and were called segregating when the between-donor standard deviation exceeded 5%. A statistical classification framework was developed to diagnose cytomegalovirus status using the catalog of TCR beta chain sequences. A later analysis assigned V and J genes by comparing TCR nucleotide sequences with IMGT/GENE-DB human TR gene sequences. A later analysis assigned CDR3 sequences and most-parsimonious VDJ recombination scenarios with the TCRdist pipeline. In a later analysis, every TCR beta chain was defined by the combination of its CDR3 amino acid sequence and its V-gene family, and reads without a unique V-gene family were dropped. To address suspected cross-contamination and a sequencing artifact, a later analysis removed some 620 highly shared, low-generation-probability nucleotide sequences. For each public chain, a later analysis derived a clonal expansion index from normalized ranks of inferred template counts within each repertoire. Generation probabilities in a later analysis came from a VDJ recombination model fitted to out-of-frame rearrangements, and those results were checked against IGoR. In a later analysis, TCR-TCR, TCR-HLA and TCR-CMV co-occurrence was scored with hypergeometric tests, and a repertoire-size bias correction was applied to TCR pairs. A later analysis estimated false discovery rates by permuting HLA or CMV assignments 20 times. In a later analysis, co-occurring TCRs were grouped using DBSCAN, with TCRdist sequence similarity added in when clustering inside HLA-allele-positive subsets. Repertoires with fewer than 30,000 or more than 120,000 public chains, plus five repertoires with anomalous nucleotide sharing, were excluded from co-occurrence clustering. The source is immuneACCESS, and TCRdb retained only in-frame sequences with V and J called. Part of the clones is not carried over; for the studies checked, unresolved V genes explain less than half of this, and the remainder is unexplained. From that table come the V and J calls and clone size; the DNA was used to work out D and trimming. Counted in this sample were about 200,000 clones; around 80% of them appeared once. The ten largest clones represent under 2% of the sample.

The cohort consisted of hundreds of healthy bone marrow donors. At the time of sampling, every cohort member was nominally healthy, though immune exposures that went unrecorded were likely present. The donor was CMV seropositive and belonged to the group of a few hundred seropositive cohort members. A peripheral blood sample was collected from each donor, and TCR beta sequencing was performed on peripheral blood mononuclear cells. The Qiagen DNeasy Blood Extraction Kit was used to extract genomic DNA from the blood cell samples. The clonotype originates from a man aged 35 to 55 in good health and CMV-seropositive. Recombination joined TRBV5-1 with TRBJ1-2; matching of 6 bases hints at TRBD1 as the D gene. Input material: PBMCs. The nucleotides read TGCGCCAGCAGCCTGACAGGAGCCCCTACTAGTGGCTACACCTTC. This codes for CASSLTGAPTSGYTF.